One sample yielded the 29 T cell receptor beta chains listed below, sequenced in a study of cytomegalovirus exposure and HLA in healthy donors (dated by TCRdb to the late 2010s). Library method: the immunoSEQ multiplex PCR assay. TCRdb retrieved this table from immuneACCESS and kept in-frame rearrangements only. Not all clones are present; in checked studies, unresolved V genes account for under half, and no reason is known for the remainder. The sample includes 92,000 or so clones, with about 96% observed a single time. The ten top clones hold 0.78% of the sample. The sequencing input was PBMCs. These receptors all stem from a man aged 18 to 30 in good health and CMV-seronegative.

This clone was seen only once. The rearrangement uses TRBV27 and TRBJ2-2; D is perhaps TRBD2 (5 bases). Germline V gives CDR1 MNHEY, CDR2 SMNVEV (reference sequence). Trimming pared 6 bases from V and 5 bases from J, leaving 28 bases between. This CDR3 spans 19 amino acids. CDR3 nucleotide sequence: TGTGCCAGCAGCCTACGTAAAGCGGATGTAGTTAAGGTGACCGGGGAGCTGTTTTTT. Its protein is CASSLRKADVVKVTGELFF.

As DNA, the CDR3 is TGCGCCAGCAGACCAACTAGCGGGAGGTTCTCGTACGAGCAGTACGTC. It codes for CASRPTSGRFSYEQYV. The gene calls are TRBV10-2 and TRBJ2-7; 12 bases align to TRBD2. The germline CDR1 and CDR2 sequences are WSHSY and SAAADI. This CDR3 has 16 residues. With 6 bases clipped from V and 4 bases from J, the junction kept 10 bases outside the gene matches.

J is TRBJ2-3 and V is TRBV6-5; 12 positions match TRBD1. Germline-derived CDR1 and CDR2 are MNHEY and SVGAGI. J was trimmed by 5 bases and V by 8 bases; bases with no gene match: 8. CDR3 length equals 15 residues. The CDR3 here is CASRFRDRGRDTQYF. CDR3 sequence (DNA): TGTGCCAGCCGATTCCGGGACAGGGGGCGAGATACGCAGTATTTT.

The chain couples TRBV7-9 to TRBJ1-4, with TRBD1 as a possible D gene (6 bases). The germline V and J ends were trimmed by 7 bases and 0 bases, with 9 bases remaining between them. Germline CDR1 reads SEHNR; CDR2 reads FQNEAQ (reference sequence). The CDR3 length is 14 residues. CDR3 nucleotides: TGTGCCAGCACTCGGACAGCAACTAATGAAAAACTGTTTTTT. It encodes CASTRTATNEKLFF.

This chain joins TRBV27 and TRBJ1-4; D is possibly TRBD1 (6 bases). Germline lookup yields CDR1 MNHEY and CDR2 SMNVEV (reference sequence). V shed 5 bases and J shed 10 bases, with 17 bases lying between them. This CDR3 is built from 14 residues. Here the CDR3 DNA reads TGTGCCAGCAGTCCTTTACCCGGCAGGGGAAAACTGTTTTTT. It translates to CASSPLPGRGKLFF.

The chain employs TRBV19 and TRBJ2-6; 8 nucleotides agree with TRBD1. CDR1 and CDR2 from the germline V gene are LNHDA and SQIVND (reference sequence). Trimming removed 4 bases from V and 2 bases from J; junction bases left unmatched: 7. The CDR3 totals 17 residues. CDR3: CASSTGQGSPGANVLTF. The CDR3 DNA is TGTGCCAGTAGTACCGGACAGGGCTCTCCTGGGGCCAACGTCCTGACTTTC.

The chain links TRBV11-2 to TRBJ1-3; D gene ambiguous. This CDR3 contains 15 residues. The germline V gene encodes CDR1 SGHAT and CDR2 FQNNGV. The V end was cut by 5 bases, the J end by 0 bases, with 11 bases between. The DNA for the CDR3 is TGTGCCAGCAGCGACACAAGGAACTCTGGAAACACCATATATTTT. It encodes CASSDTRNSGNTIYF.

Here the CDR3 DNA reads TGTGCCAGCAGCGTAGCATCCAGGGGCGACAATGAGCAGTTCTTC. Its translation: CASSVASRGDNEQFF. The J gene is TRBJ2-1, the V gene TRBV9; D might be TRBD1 (6 bases). This CDR3 spans 15 amino acids. Trimming took 0 bases from V and 5 from J, leaving 12 bases between them. Germline V gene lookup returns CDR1 SGDLS and CDR2 YYNGEE.

J is TRBJ2-1 and V is TRBV4-2; D remains unclear. The CDR3 totals 17 residues. The V and J ends lost 4 bases and 1 base respectively, with 17 bases between them. Germline-derived CDR1 and CDR2 are LGHNA and YNFKEQ. CDR3 loop: CASSLGANLGSYNEQFF. The CDR3 DNA follows: TGTGCCAGCAGCCTAGGAGCAAACCTAGGATCCTACAATGAGCAGTTCTTC.

This sequence joins TRBV28 and TRBJ1-4, with a tentative D call TRBD1 (6 bases). Germline CDR1 MDHEN, CDR2 SYDVKM. The ends were cut back, 2 bases at V and 8 bases at J, with 12 bases in the middle. This CDR3 contains 14 residues. For the CDR3, the DNA is TGTGCCAGCAGTTTAGGGACACTAAAGGAAAAACTGTTTTTT. This codes for CASSLGTLKEKLFF.

This clone has only a few counts. This chain uses TRBV5-1 with TRBJ2-3, with 7 positions matching TRBD2. Germline assignment: CDR1 SGHRS and CDR2 YFSETQ. The CDR3 is 16 amino acids. The ends lost 4 bases at V and 2 bases at J; junction bases unmatched: 10. CDR3 residues: CASSLRGDRDTDTQYF. The CDR3 nucleotides read TGCGCCAGCAGCCTCCGGGGGGACCGCGACACAGATACGCAGTATTTT.

A few counts support this clone. The gene calls are TRBV27 and TRBJ1-2, with 11 bases matching TRBD1. This CDR3 contains 16 residues. The junction had 11 bases not matched to a gene; V was cut back by 6 bases and J by 5 bases. Germline assignment: CDR1 MNHEY and CDR2 SMNVEV (reference sequence). In DNA form, the CDR3 reads TGTGCCAGCAGCCCCACCGGACAGGGGGCAGGGTATGGCTACACCTTC. Its translation is CASSPTGQGAGYGYTF.

The genes are TRBV29-1 and TRBJ1-2, with TRBD1 as a possible D gene (5 bases). The CDR3 consists of 13 residues. Germline CDR1 reads SQVTM; CDR2 reads ANQGSEA. Trimming took 1 base from V and 8 from J, leaving 14 bases between them. The DNA of the CDR3 is TGCAGCGTTGAAGTTCGACAGTCCAGAGGCTACACCTTC. This gives the protein CSVEVRQSRGYTF.

The chain has TRBV7-6 and TRBJ2-7; TRBD1 matches at 7 bases. Germline CDR1 and CDR2: SGHVS and FNYEAQ. This CDR3 region has 14 residues. V was clipped by 3 bases and J by 3 bases; unmatched bases: 5. CDR3 loop: CASSLYRDSYEQYF. Here the CDR3 DNA reads TGTGCCAGCAGCTTGTACCGGGACAGCTACGAGCAGTACTTC.

CDR3 amino acids: CASSQDRVGRGQPQHF. The CDR3 region has the DNA TGCGCCAGCAGCCAAGATAGGGTGGGGAGAGGCCAGCCCCAGCATTTT. This chain connects TRBV4-1 to TRBJ1-5; D is ambiguous. The ends were cut back, 0 bases at V and 7 bases at J, with 16 bases in the middle. This CDR3 spans 16 amino acids. The germline V gene encodes CDR1 MGHRA and CDR2 YSYEKL.

This chain connects TRBV6-1 to TRBJ2-3; 7 bases map to TRBD2. CDR3 length: 13 amino acids. Germline loops: CDR1 MNHNS, CDR2 SASEGT. With V trimmed by 8 bases and J by 1 base, 3 bases remained unmatched. In DNA, the CDR3 is TGTGCCAGCGCGCTAGCGGGCACAGATACGCAGTATTTT. Translation: CASALAGTDTQYF.

The rearrangement joins TRBV5-1 to TRBJ2-7; D gene uncertain. V was trimmed by 0 bases and J by 0 bases, leaving 4 bases between them. The germline V gene encodes CDR1 SGHRS and CDR2 YFSETQ. The CDR3 is 13 amino acids. This CDR3 reads CASSLAVSYEQYF. DNA for the CDR3: TGCGCCAGCAGCTTGGCCGTCTCCTACGAGCAGTACTTC.

Note on this clone: Other DNA sequences within the sample encode an identical CDR3. This chain connects TRBV5-1 to TRBJ1-1; 8 bases fit TRBD1. Germline V gene sequence: CDR1 SGHRS, CDR2 YFSETQ. Trimming took 1 base from V and 2 from J; bases not matched to a gene: 1. The CDR3 has 14 residues. The CDR3, as DNA: TGCGCCAGCAGCTTGACAGGGGGAAACACTGAAGCTTTCTTT. Protein product: CASSLTGGNTEAFF.

V gene TRBV25-1 combines with J gene TRBJ1-4; possible D gene TRBD1, 5 bases. The CDR3 contains 15 residues. Germline assignment: CDR1 MGHDK and CDR2 SYGVNS. With 7 bases removed from V and 8 bases from J, the gap between germline ends came to 20 bases. The CDR3: CASTTSWDSSEKLFF. The CDR3 DNA follows: TGTGCCAGCACAACCTCTTGGGACTCCAGCGAAAAACTGTTTTTT.

The chain combines TRBV6-1 with TRBJ2-5; 8 bases line up with TRBD2. The tail of the sequence fits TRBJ2-7 better, so the J call may be wrong. Germline CDR1 is MNHNS and CDR2 is SASEGT. CDR3 length: 12 residues. The CDR3 DNA follows: TGTGCCAGCAGAGGGACTAGCTACGAGCAGTACTTC. This encodes CASRGTSYEQYF.

The genes are TRBV6-5 and TRBJ1-2; 7 nucleotides agree with TRBD1. After removal of 5 bases from V and 6 bases from J, the junction contained 9 bases not matched to a gene. The CDR3 covers 14 residues. Per germline, CDR1 MNHEY and CDR2 SVGAGI. The CDR3, as DNA: TGTGCCAGCAGTCAGCATGGAGGGACAGATGGCTACACCTTC. Its translation is CASSQHGGTDGYTF.

The chain has TRBV19 and TRBJ2-3; 8 nucleotides agree with TRBD1. The CDR3 loop spans 15 amino acids. With 4 bases clipped from V and 2 bases from J, the junction kept 5 bases outside the gene matches. CDR1 LNHDA and CDR2 SQIVND come from the germline V gene (reference sequence). The CDR3 loop is CASSTRQGNTDTQYF. The CDR3, as DNA: TGTGCCAGTAGTACCCGACAGGGGAACACAGATACGCAGTATTTT.

Points on this clone: Its ends do not fully match the called genes, so a read error is possible. The chain links TRBV11-2 to TRBJ2-7; TRBD1 aligns across 7 bases. Germline V gene data show CDR1 as SGHAT and CDR2 as FQNNGV. The CDR3 runs to 14 residues. CDR3: CASRPRQGSHEQYF. CDR3 DNA: TGTGCCAGCAGGCCCAGACAGGGCTCCCACGAGCAGTACTTC.

The chain carries TRBV13 and TRBJ1-1; the D gene is possibly TRBD1 (5 bases). Germline V gene data show CDR1 as PRHDT and CDR2 as FYEKMQ (reference sequence). The V end was cut by 2 bases, the J end by 10 bases, with 14 bases between. This CDR3 has 13 residues. The CDR3 coding sequence is TGTGCCAGCAGCTTACGGTCGACAGCTCGAGCTTTCTTT. Translated: CASSLRSTARAFF.

Worth noting for this clone: The junction departs from the called germline gene at one end, perhaps through a read error. The genes are TRBV7-7 and TRBJ2-5; either TRBD1 or TRBD2 may supply D (5 bases each). The CDR3 is 14 amino acids. Germline V gene sequence: CDR1 SSHAT, CDR2 FNYEAQ (reference sequence). The CDR3 region has the DNA TGTGCTAGCAGCTTAGAGGGGTACCAAGAGACCCAGTACTTC. The encoded protein is CASSLEGYQETQYF.

The chain joins TRBV30 to TRBJ1-4, with 9 positions matching TRBD1. With V trimmed by 2 bases and J by 6 bases, 10 bases remained unmatched. There are 16 residues in the CDR3. Looked up from germline, CDR1 is GTSNPN and CDR2 is SVGIG (reference sequence). The DNA of the CDR3 is TGTGCCTGGAGTCGAGACCGGGACAGGGTTTATGAAAAACTGTTTTTT. Protein: CAWSRDRDRVYEKLFF.

This clone was recorded a few times. The rearrangement links TRBV10-1 to TRBJ1-1, with D unclear. CDR1 and CDR2 (germline): WNHNN, SYGVQD (reference sequence). This CDR3 is 12 amino acids long. V was cut by 4 bases and J by 3 bases, with 6 bases left in between. In nucleotides, the CDR3 is TGCGCCAGCAGTGGGCAGGACACTGAAGCTTTCTTT. Translated, it gives CASSGQDTEAFF.

The rearrangement joins TRBV6-5 to TRBJ2-2; TRBD1 aligns across 11 bases. The CDR3 loop spans 16 amino acids. The V segment lost 0 bases and the J segment 6 bases; nucleotides outside the gene matches: 3. CDR1 and CDR2 from the germline V gene are MNHEY and SVGAGI. The CDR3 protein is CASSYSGQGAPGELFF. As DNA, the CDR3 is TGTGCCAGCAGTTACTCAGGACAGGGGGCGCCCGGGGAGCTGTTTTTT.

The chain is built from TRBV4-2 and TRBJ2-5; D perhaps matches TRBD1 (5 bases). V lost 5 bases and J lost 5, with 6 bases in between. The germline V gene encodes CDR1 LGHNA and CDR2 YNFKEQ. The CDR3 contains 11 residues. CDR3 coding DNA: TGTGCCAGCAGCTCAGGGGAGACCCAGTACTTC. It is translated as CASSSGETQYF.